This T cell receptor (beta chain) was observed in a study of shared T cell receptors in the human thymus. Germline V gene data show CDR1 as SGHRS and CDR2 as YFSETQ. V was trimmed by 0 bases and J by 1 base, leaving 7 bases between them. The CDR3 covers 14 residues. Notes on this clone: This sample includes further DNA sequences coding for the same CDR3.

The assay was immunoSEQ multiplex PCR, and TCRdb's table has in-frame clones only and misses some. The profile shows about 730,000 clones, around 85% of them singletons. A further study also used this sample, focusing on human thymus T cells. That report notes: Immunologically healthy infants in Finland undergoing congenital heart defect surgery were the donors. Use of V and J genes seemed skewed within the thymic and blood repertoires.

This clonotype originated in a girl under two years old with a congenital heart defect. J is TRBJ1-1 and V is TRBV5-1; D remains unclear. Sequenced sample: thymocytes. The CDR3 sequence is CASSLGQKNTEAFF. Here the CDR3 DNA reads TGCGCCAGCAGCTTGGGTCAGAAGAACACTGAAGCTTTCTTT.